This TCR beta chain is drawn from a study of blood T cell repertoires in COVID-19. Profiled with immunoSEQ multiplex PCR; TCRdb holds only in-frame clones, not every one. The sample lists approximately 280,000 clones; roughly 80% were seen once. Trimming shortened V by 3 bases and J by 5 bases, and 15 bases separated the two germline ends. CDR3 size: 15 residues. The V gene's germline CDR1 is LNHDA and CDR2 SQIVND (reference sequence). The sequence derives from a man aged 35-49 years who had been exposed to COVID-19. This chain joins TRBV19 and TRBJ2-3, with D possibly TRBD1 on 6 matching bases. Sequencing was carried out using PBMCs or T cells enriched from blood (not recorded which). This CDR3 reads CASSIMGQRRDTQYF. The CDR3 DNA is TGTGCCAGTAGTATCATGGGACAAAGAAGAGATACGCAGTATTTT.